This TCR beta chain was obtained from a study of blood T cells in healthy people across ages. Study conclusions and caveats: Changes in expanded clonotypes were possibly confounded, as the CMV status of donors was unknown. Across samples, TCR beta diversity tracked strongly with naive T cell percentage. Considered underestimates were the diversity estimates obtained from one million T cells. Per million T cells, TCR beta diversity dropped roughly linearly as age increased.

Primers used in a second PCR of about 7 to 12 cycles were a sample-barcoded 5' primer and a J-beta primer mix. Each CDR3 protein gets one entry after TCRdb re-called the 5' RACE reads with MiXCR. The table has some 1,500,000 distinct CDR3 sequences, 40% to 45% seen once. Concerning this clonotype: Its target is not known.

Trimming removed 2 bases from V and 3 bases from J; junction bases left unmatched: 7. CDR3 length: 15 amino acids. Looked up from germline, CDR1 is MNHNS and CDR2 is SASEGT. The sequenced material came from blood. This sequence joins TRBV6-1 and TRBJ2-7, with 7 nucleotides matching TRBD1. The sequence came from a woman aged 18-35 years in good health. The CDR3 region has the DNA TGTGCCAGCAGTGAATTTGGACAGGAATACTACGAGCAGTACTTC. This gives the protein CASSEFGQEYYEQYF.